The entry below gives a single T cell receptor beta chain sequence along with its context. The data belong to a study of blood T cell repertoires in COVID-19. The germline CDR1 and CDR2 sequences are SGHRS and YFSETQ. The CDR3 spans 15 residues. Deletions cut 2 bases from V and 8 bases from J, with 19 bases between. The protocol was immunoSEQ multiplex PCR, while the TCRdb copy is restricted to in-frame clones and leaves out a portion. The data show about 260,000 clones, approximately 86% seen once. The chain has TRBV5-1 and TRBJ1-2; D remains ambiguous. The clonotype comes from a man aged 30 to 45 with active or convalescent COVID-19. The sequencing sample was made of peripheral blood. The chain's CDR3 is CASSLTWADQQGYTF. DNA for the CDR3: TGCGCCAGCAGCTTAACATGGGCAGACCAACAAGGCTACACCTTC.